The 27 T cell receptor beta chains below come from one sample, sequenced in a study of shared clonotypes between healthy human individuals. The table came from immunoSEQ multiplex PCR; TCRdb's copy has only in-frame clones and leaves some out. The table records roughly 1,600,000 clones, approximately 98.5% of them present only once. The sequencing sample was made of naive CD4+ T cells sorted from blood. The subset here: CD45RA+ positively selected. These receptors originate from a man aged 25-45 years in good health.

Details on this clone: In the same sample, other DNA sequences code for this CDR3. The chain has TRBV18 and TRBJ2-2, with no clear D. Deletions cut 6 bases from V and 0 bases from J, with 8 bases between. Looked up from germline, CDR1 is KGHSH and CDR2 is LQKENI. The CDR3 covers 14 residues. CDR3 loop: CASSPTANTGELFF. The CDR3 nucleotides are TGTGCCAGCTCTCCCACCGCGAACACCGGGGAGCTGTTTTTT.

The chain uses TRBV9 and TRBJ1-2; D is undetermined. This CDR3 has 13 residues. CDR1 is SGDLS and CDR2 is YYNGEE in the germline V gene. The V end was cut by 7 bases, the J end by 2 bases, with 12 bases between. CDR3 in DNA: TGTGCCAGCGGGGTTCGGGCGAACTATGGCTACACCTTC. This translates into CASGVRANYGYTF.

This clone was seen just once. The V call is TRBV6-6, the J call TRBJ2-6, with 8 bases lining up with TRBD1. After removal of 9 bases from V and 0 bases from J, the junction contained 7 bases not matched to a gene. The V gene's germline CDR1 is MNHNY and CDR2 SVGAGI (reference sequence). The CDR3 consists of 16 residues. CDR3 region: CARMDRASSGANVLTF. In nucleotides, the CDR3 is TGTGCCAGAATGGACAGGGCCAGCTCTGGGGCCAACGTCCTGACTTTC.

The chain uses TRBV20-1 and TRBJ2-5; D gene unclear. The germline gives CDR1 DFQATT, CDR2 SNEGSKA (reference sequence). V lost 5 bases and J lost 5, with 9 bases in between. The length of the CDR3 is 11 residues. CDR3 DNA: TGCAGTGCTTCCAGAGATGAGACCCAGTACTTC. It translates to CSASRDETQYF.

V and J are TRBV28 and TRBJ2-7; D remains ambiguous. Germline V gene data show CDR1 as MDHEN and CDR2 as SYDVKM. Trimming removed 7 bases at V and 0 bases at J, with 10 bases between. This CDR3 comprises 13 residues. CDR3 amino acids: CASTTSVSYEQYF. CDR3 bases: TGTGCCAGCACAACGAGCGTCTCCTACGAGCAGTACTTC.

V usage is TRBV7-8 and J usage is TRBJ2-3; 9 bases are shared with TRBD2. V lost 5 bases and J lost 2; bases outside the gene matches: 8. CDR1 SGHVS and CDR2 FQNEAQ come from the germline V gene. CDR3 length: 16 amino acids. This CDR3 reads CASSPQAGGTTDTQYF. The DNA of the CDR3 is TGTGCCAGCAGCCCCCAGGCGGGGGGGACCACAGATACGCAGTATTTT.

The CDR3 sequence: CASSPGQADNTDTQYF. For the CDR3, the DNA is TGCGCCAGCAGCCCTGGACAGGCGGATAACACAGATACGCAGTATTTT. The chain recombines TRBV5-1 with TRBJ2-3; 7 bases match TRBD1. CDR3 length equals 16 residues. The ends lost 4 bases at V and 2 bases at J; junction bases unmatched: 10. CDR1 is SGHRS, CDR2 YFSETQ, per germline.

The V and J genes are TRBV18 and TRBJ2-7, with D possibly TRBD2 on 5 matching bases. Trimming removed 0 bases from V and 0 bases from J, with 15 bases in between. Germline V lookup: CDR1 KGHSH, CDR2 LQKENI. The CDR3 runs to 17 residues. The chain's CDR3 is CASSPPGAAQSSYEQYF. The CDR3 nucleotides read TGTGCCAGCTCACCACCGGGAGCAGCCCAGAGCTCCTACGAGCAGTACTTC.

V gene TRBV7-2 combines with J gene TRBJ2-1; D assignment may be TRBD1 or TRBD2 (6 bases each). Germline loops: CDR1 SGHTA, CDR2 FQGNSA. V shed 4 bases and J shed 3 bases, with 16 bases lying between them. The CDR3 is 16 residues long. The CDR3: CASSYSTGAFYNEQFF. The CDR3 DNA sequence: TGTGCCAGCAGCTATTCAACGGGGGCGTTCTACAATGAGCAGTTCTTC.

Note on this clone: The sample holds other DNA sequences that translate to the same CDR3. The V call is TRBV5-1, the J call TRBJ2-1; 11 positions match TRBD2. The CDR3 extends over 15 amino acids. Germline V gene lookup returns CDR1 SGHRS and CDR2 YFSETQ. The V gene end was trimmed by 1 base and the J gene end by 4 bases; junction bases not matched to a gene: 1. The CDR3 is CASSLTSGSYNEQFF. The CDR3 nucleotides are TGCGCCAGCAGCTTGACTAGCGGGAGTTACAATGAGCAGTTCTTC. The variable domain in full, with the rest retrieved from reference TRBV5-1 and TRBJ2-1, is KAGVTQTPRYLIKTRGQQVTLSCSPISGHRSVSWYQQTPGQGLQFLFEYFSETQRNKGNFPGRFSGRQFSNSRSEMNVSTLELGDSALYLCASSLTSGSYNEQFFGPGTRLTVL.

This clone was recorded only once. The DNA of the CDR3 is TGTGCCAGTAATTCTATTAGGCTCACAGTCAATCAGCCCCAGCATTTT. Translated, it gives CASNSIRLTVNQPQHF. The chain has TRBV19 and TRBJ1-5; D remains ambiguous. V dropped 7 bases and J dropped 3 bases, with 19 bases sitting between them. The CDR3 sequence is 16 residues long. Germline V gene sequence: CDR1 LNHDA, CDR2 SQIVND (reference sequence).

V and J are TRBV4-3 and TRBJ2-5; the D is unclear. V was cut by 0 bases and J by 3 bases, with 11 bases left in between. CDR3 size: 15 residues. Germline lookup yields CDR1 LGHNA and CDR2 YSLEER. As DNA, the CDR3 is TGCGCCAGCAGCCAAGATATTACAAGGGAAGAGACCCAGTACTTC. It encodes CASSQDITREETQYF.

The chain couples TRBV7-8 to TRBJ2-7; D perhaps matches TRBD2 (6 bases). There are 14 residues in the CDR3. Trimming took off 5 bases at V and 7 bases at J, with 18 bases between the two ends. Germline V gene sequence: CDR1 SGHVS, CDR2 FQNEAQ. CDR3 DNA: TGTGCCAGCAGCCCCTCGCGGGACGACTTGGAGCAGTACTTC. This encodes CASSPSRDDLEQYF.

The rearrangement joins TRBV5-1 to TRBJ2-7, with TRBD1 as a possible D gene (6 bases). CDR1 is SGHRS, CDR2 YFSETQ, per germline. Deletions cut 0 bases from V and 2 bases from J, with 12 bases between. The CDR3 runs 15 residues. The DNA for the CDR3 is TGCGCCAGCAGCTTGGGAGGGGGACACACCTACGAGCAGTACTTC. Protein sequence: CASSLGGGHTYEQYF.

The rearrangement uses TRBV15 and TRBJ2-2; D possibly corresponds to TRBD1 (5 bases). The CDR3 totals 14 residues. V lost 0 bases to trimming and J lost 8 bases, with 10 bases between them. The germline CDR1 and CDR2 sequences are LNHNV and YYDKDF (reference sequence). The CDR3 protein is CATSRDRGGGELFF. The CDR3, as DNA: TGTGCCACCAGCAGAGATAGGGGTGGTGGGGAGCTGTTTTTT.

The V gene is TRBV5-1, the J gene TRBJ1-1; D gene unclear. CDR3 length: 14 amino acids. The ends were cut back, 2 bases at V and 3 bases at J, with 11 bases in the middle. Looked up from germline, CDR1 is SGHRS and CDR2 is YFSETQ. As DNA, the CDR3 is TGCGCCAGCAGCTTTACCCTTAAGGACACTGAAGCTTTCTTT. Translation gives CASSFTLKDTEAFF.

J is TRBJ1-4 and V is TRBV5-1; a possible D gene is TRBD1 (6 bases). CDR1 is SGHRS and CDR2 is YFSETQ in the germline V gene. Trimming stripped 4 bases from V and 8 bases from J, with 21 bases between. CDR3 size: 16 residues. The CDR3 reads CASSRGGGPLGEKLFF. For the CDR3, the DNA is TGCGCCAGCAGCAGGGGCGGGGGCCCCCTCGGAGAAAAACTGTTTTTT. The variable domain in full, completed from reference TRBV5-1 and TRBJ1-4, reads KAGVTQTPRYLIKTRGQQVTLSCSPISGHRSVSWYQQTPGQGLQFLFEYFSETQRNKGNFPGRFSGRQFSNSRSEMNVSTLELGDSALYLCASSRGGGPLGEKLFFGSGTQLSVL.

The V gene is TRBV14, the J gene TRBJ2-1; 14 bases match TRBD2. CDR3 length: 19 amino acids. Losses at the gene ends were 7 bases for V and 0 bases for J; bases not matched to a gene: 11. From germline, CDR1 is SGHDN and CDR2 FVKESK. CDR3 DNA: TGTGCCAGCAACGGAGACGGGACTAGCGGGGGCAACTCCTACAATGAGCAGTTCTTC. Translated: CASNGDGTSGGNSYNEQFF.

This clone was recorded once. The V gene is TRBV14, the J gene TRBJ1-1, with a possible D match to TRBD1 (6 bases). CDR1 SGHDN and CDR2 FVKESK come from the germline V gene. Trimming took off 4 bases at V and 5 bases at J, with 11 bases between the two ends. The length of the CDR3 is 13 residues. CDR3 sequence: CASSRPGTTEAFF. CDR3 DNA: TGTGCCAGCAGCCGGCCAGGGACAACTGAAGCTTTCTTT.

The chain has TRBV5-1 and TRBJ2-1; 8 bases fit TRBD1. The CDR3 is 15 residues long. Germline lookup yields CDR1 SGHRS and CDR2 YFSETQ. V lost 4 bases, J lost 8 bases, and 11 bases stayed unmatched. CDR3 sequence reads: CASSPSTGGGDEQFF. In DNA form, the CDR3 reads TGCGCCAGCAGCCCTTCTACAGGGGGTGGTGATGAGCAGTTCTTC.

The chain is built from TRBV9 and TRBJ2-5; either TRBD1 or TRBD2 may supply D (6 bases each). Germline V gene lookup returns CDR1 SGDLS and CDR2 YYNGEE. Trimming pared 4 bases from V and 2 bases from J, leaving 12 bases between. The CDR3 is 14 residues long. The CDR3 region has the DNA TGTGCCAGCAGCCAAACGGGGGCGCAAGAGACCCAGTACTTC. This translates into CASSQTGAQETQYF.

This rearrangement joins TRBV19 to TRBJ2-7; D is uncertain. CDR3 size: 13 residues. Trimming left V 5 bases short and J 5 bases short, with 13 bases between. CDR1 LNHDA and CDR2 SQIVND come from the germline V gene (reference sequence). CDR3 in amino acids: CASSGPDQNEQYF. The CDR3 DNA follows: TGTGCCAGTAGTGGCCCAGATCAAAACGAGCAGTACTTC.

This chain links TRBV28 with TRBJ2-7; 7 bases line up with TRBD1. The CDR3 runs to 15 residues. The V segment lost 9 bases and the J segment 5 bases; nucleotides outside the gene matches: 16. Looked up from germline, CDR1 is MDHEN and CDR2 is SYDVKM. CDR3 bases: TGTGCCAGTGCATACAGGGGTGGCGTTTCCCACGAGCAGTACTTC. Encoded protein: CASAYRGGVSHEQYF.

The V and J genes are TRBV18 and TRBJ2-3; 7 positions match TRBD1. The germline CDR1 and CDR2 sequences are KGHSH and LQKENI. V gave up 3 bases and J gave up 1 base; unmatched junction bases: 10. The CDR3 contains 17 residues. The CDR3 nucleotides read TGTGCCAGCTCACCGCGGGCCCGACAGGGCCGCACAGATACGCAGTATTTT. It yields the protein CASSPRARQGRTDTQYF.

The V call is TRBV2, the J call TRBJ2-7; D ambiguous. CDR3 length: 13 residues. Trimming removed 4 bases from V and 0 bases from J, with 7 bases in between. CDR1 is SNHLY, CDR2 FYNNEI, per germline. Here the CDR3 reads CASSAEPSYEQYF. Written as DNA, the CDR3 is TGTGCCAGCAGTGCGGAGCCCTCCTACGAGCAGTACTTC.

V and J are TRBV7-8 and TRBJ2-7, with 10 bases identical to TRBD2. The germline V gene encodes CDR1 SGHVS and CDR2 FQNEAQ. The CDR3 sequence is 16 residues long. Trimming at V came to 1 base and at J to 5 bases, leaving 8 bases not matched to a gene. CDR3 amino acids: CASSLGILAGVDEQYF. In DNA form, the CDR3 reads TGTGCCAGCAGCTTAGGTATCCTAGCGGGGGTCGACGAGCAGTACTTC.

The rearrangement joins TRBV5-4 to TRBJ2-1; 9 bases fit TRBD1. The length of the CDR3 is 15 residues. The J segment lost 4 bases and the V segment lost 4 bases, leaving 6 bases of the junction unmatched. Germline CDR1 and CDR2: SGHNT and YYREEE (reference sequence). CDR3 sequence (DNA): TGTGCCAGCAGCATAAAAGACAGGGGGTACAATGAGCAGTTCTTC. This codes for CASSIKDRGYNEQFF. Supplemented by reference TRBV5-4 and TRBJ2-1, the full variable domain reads ETGVTQSPTHLIKTRGQQVTLRCSSQSGHNTVSWYQQALGQGPQFIFQYYREEENGRGNFPPRFSGLQFPNYSSELNVNALELDDSALYLCASSIKDRGYNEQFFGPGTRLTVL.